The 8 T cell receptor beta chains in this list originate from one sample, sequenced in a study of human T cells and chemical hapten exposure. TCRdb recomputed calls from the 5' RACE reads with MiXCR, one row per CDR3 protein. The data hold under 150,000 distinct CDR3 sequences, with around 20% observed a single time. Total RNA was isolated from unfractionated whole blood. All receptors come from a human donor in good health.

This clonotype has a handful of counts. The gene calls are TRBV30 and TRBJ2-1, with a possible D match to TRBD2 (6 bases). Between the trimmed V and J ends, which lost 2 bases and 6 bases, there was a span of 17 bases. CDR1 and CDR2 from the germline V gene are GTSNPN and SVGIG (reference sequence). The CDR3 covers 15 residues. The CDR3 here is CAWSWGLSSSNEQFF. The DNA of the CDR3 is TGTGCCTGGAGTTGGGGACTTTCTTCTTCCAATGAGCAGTTCTTC. Combining the CDR3 with reference TRBV30 and TRBJ2-1 gives the whole variable domain SQTIHQWPATLVQPVGSPLSLECTVEGTSNPNLYWYRQAAGRGLQLLFYSVGIGQISSEVPQNLSASRPQDRQFILSSKKLLLSDSGFYLCAWSWGLSSSNEQFFGPGTRLTVL.

The J gene is TRBJ2-1, the V gene TRBV5-1; D is uncertain. The CDR3 is 15 amino acids. Trimming left V 0 bases short and J 5 bases short, with 12 bases between. Looked up from germline, CDR1 is SGHRS and CDR2 is YFSETQ. Here the CDR3 reads CASSLVGPPDNEQFF. CDR3 in DNA: TGCGCCAGCAGCTTGGTAGGGCCGCCGGACAATGAGCAGTTCTTC. The whole variable domain, filled in from reference TRBV5-1 and TRBJ2-1, reads KAGVTQTPRYLIKTRGQQVTLSCSPISGHRSVSWYQQTPGQGLQFLFEYFSETQRNKGNFPGRFSGRQFSNSRSEMNVSTLELGDSALYLCASSLVGPPDNEQFFGPGTRLTVL.

The chain carries TRBV5-1 and TRBJ2-7; no clear D gene. Germline V lookup: CDR1 SGHRS, CDR2 YFSETQ. Deletions cut 0 bases from V and 5 bases from J, with 3 bases between. There are 11 residues in the CDR3. The CDR3 DNA sequence: TGCGCCAGCAGCTTGGGTAACGAGCAGTACTTC. Protein sequence: CASSLGNEQYF.

This clonotype was picked up many times. The chain recombines TRBV7-9 with TRBJ2-7; D is unclear. V was shortened by 0 bases and J by 3 bases, with 9 bases between the two germline ends. The CDR3 contains 14 residues. The germline CDR1 and CDR2 sequences are SEHNR and FQNEAQ (reference sequence). In DNA form, the CDR3 reads TGTGCCAGCAGCTTAGCGGGTCCGATCTACGAGCAGTACTTC. Protein product: CASSLAGPIYEQYF. The whole variable domain, filled in from reference TRBV7-9 and TRBJ2-7, reads DTGVSQNPRHKITKRGQNVTFRCDPISEHNRLYWYRQTLGQGPEFLTYFQNEAQLEKSRLLSDRFSAERPKGSFSTLEIQRTEQGDSAMYLCASSLAGPIYEQYFGPGTRLTVT.

This chain joins TRBV5-4 and TRBJ2-1; 12 bases fit TRBD2. The V segment lost 0 bases and the J segment 6 bases; nucleotides outside the gene matches: 7. Germline values: CDR1 SGHNT, CDR2 YYREEE (reference sequence). There are 17 residues in the CDR3. The CDR3 bases are TGTGCCAGCAGCTTGGTGGCTAGCGGGAGGGGAGCCAATGAGCAGTTCTTC. Amino acid sequence: CASSLVASGRGANEQFF.

The CDR3 nucleotides read TGTGCCAGCAGTGAATCCACCCGACGGGAAAAACTGTTTTTT. Amino acid sequence: CASSESTRREKLFF. The V gene is TRBV2, the J gene TRBJ1-4; D unresolved. The CDR3 is made up of 14 amino acids. From germline, CDR1 is SNHLY and CDR2 FYNNEI. Trimming took 2 bases from V and 8 from J, leaving 12 bases between them. The entire variable domain, with the rest obtained from reference TRBV2 and TRBJ1-4, is as follows: EPEVTQTPSHQVTQMGQEVILRCVPISNHLYFYWYRQILGQKVEFLVSFYNNEISEKSEIFDDQFSVERPDGSNFTLKIRSTKLEDSAMYFCASSESTRREKLFFGSGTQLSVL.

This chain joins TRBV5-1 and TRBJ1-4; D call uncertain. V dropped 3 bases and J dropped 4 bases, with 10 bases sitting between them. Germline V gene data show CDR1 as SGHRS and CDR2 as YFSETQ. CDR3 size: 14 residues. The CDR3 reads CASSSPGINEKLFF. CDR3 sequence (DNA): TGCGCCAGCAGCTCCCCGGGGATTAATGAAAAACTGTTTTTT.

J is TRBJ2-5 and V is TRBV5-6; D may match TRBD1 or TRBD2 (5 bases each). Germline CDR1 and CDR2: SGHDT and YYEEEE. The V end was cut by 3 bases, the J end by 1 base, with 10 bases between. The CDR3 length is 14 residues. For the CDR3, the DNA is TGTGCCAGCAGCTCTTTCGGGACCCAAGAGACCCAGTACTTC. Translating it yields CASSSFGTQETQYF.